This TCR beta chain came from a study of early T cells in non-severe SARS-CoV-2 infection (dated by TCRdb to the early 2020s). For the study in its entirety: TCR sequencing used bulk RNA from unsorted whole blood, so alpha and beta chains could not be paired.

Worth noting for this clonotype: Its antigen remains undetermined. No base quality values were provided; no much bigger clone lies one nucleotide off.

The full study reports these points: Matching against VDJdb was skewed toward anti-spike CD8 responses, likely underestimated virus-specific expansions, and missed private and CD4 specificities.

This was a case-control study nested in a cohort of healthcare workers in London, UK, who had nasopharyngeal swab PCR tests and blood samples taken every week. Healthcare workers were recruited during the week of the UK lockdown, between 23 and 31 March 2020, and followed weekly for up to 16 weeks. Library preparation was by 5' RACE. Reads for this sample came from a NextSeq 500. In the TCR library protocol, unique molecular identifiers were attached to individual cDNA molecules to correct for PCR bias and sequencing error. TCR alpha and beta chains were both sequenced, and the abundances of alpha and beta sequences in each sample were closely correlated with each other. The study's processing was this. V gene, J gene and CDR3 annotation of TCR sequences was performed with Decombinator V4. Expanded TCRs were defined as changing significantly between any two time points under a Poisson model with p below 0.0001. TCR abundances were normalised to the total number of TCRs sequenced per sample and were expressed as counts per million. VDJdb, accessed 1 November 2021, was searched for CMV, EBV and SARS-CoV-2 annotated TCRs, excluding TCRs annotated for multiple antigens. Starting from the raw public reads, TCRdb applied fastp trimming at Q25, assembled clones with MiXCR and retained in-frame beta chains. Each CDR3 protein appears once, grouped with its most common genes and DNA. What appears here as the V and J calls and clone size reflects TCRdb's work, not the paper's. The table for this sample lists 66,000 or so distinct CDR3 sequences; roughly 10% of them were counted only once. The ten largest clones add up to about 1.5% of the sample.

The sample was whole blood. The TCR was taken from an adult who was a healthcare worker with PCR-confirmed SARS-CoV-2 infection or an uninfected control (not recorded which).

The CDR3 here reads CASTTPLAGGEQFF. The DNA sequence reads TGTGCCAGCACCACGCCCCTAGCGGGGGGTGAGCAGTTCTTC. Recombination joined TRBV12-3 or TRBV12-4 with TRBJ2-1, and 11 bases in between align with TRBD2. The cysteine opens and the phenylalanine closes a CDR3 of 14 amino acids. Only the CDR3 DNA is retained, 42 bases long and in frame from the first base. The junction shows trimming of 7 bases on V and 9 bases on J, and the gene matches do not reach 8 bases of it.